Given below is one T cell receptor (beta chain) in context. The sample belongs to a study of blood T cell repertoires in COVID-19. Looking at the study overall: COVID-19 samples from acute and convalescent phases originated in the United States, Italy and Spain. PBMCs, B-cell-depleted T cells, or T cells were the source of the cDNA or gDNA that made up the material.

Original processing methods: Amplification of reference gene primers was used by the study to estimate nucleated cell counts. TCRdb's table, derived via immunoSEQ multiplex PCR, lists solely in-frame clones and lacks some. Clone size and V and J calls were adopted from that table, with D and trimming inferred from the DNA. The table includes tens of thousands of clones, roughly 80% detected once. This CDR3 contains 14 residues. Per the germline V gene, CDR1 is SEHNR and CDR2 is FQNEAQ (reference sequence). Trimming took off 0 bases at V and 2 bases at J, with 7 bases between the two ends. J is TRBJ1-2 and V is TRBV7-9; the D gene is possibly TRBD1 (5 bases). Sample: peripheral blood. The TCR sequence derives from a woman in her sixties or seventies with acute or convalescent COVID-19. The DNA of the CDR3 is TGTGCCAGCAGCTTAGCGGCAGGGAACTATGGCTACACCTTC. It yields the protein CASSLAAGNYGYTF.